The 11 T cell receptor beta chains reported below all come from one sample, sequenced in a study of Ad26.COV2.S vaccination and SARS-CoV-2 variants. Noted treatment: 15 to 20 received Ad26.COV2.S at low or high dose, single or two shots; about 5 received placebo; per-sample allocation not given. Collection of the samples took place on day 63 after the first injection of vaccine or placebo. Here immunoSEQ multiplex PCR was the method, and the copy in TCRdb shows in-frame clones only, minus some. Of some 460,000 clones listed, about nine tenths are singletons. The material sequenced was peripheral blood, taken in a trial of Ad26.COV2.S vaccine versus placebo. The receptors derive from a person aged 18-60 years who received the Ad26.COV2.S COVID-19 vaccine or a placebo.

This rearrangement joins TRBV11-2 to TRBJ1-1; possibly TRBD1 for D (6 bases). The CDR3 is 15 residues long. Trimming pared 5 bases from V and 1 base from J, leaving 14 bases between. Germline-derived CDR1 and CDR2 are SGHAT and FQNNGV. The CDR3 DNA reads as TGTGCCAGCAGCCCCGGACAGCTCCCGAACACTGAAGCTTTCTTT. Translating it yields CASSPGQLPNTEAFF.

As DNA, the CDR3 is TGTGCCAGCAGAAAAGGGGAGAGCTCCTACAATGAGCAGTTCTTC. Translated: CASRKGESSYNEQFF. The rearrangement uses TRBV6-5 and TRBJ2-1; D could derive from TRBD1 or TRBD2 (5 bases each). The germline V and J ends were trimmed by 6 bases and 0 bases, with 12 bases remaining between them. From germline, CDR1 is MNHEY and CDR2 SVGAGI. The CDR3 has 15 amino acids.

This clone was recorded once. The chain joins TRBV6-6 to TRBJ2-3, with a weak D call TRBD2 (5 bases). Trimming took 4 bases from V and 8 from J, leaving 10 bases between them. Germline V lookup: CDR1 MNHNY, CDR2 SVGAGI (reference sequence). This CDR3 has 12 amino acids. Here the CDR3 DNA reads TGTGCCAGCAGTTCACCCGGAGGTACGCAGTATTTT. This gives the protein CASSSPGGTQYF.

The chain is built from TRBV18 and TRBJ1-5; perhaps TRBD1 as D (5 bases). From germline, CDR1 is KGHSH and CDR2 LQKENI. CDR3 length: 13 amino acids. With 3 bases removed from V and 8 bases from J, the gap between germline ends came to 11 bases. The CDR3 region is CASSPQGREPQHF. The DNA of the CDR3 is TGTGCCAGCTCACCGCAGGGTCGGGAGCCCCAGCATTTT.

The rearrangement uses TRBV7-2 and TRBJ2-1; D perhaps matches TRBD2 (7 bases). The CDR3 consists of 15 residues. V lost 3 bases to trimming and J lost 4 bases, with 13 bases between them. Germline V CDR1 and CDR2: SGHTA, FQGNSA. The CDR3 DNA is TGTGCCAGCAGCTTCGTGGGGGGGGCATACAATGAGCAGTTCTTC. This gives the protein CASSFVGGAYNEQFF.

V usage is TRBV28 and J usage is TRBJ1-2; TRBD1 might be the D (5 bases). Germline CDR1 MDHEN, CDR2 SYDVKM. The length of the CDR3 is 16 residues. V was clipped by 1 base and J by 6 bases, with 18 bases between them. CDR3 bases: TGTGCCAGCAGTTTATCCGGGGTGGGCAGGGATCATGGCTACACCTTC. Its protein is CASSLSGVGRDHGYTF.

This clone was counted a few times. The rearrangement joins TRBV18 to TRBJ1-5; D unresolved. Germline assignment: CDR1 KGHSH and CDR2 LQKENI. The CDR3 has 13 residues. V lost 8 bases and J lost 9, with 17 bases in between. CDR3 sequence reads: CASAAEGSVPQHF. The CDR3 DNA reads as TGTGCCAGCGCGGCGGAAGGGTCCGTGCCCCAGCATTTT.

This clone has just a few counts. This chain links TRBV5-1 with TRBJ2-3; TRBD1 agrees at 7 bases. J gave up 2 bases and V 3 bases, and 3 bases lay outside the gene matches. Germline CDR1 and CDR2: SGHRS and YFSETQ. CDR3 length: 14 residues. The CDR3 region is CASSSGQPTDTQYF. The CDR3 nucleotides read TGCGCCAGCAGCTCGGGACAGCCCACAGATACGCAGTATTTT.

The chain combines TRBV12-3 or TRBV12-4 with TRBJ1-1; D is unresolved. The ends were cut back, 1 base at V and 11 bases at J, with 5 bases in the middle. This CDR3 has 10 residues. The CDR3 is CASSLGHAFF. The CDR3 DNA is TGTGCCAGCAGTTTAGGACACGCTTTCTTT.

This chain joins TRBV7-9 and TRBJ2-7; D remains unclear. Germline CDR1 reads SEHNR; CDR2 reads FQNEAQ (reference sequence). Trimming pared 2 bases from V and 7 bases from J, leaving 6 bases between. This CDR3 has 11 amino acids. The DNA of the CDR3 is TGTGCCAGCAGCTTAAAGAGTGAGCAGTACTTC. This encodes CASSLKSEQYF.

This chain joins TRBV28 and TRBJ2-1, with 11 nucleotides matching TRBD2. The junction had 12 bases not matched to a gene; V was cut back by 4 bases and J by 4 bases. The V gene's germline CDR1 is MDHEN and CDR2 SYDVKM. This CDR3 is built from 18 residues. CDR3 loop: CASSSPPTSGSSYNEQFF. CDR3 in DNA: TGTGCCAGCAGTTCACCCCCAACTAGCGGGAGTTCGTACAATGAGCAGTTCTTC.